This T cell receptor beta chain derives from a study of CD8+ T cells in alopecia areata (dated by TCRdb to 2016 to 2018). Looking at the study overall: Treated patients were enrolled in an open-label pilot trial of oral tofacitinib at 5 to 10 mg twice daily for moderate-to-severe alopecia areata. Tofacitinib was given for 6 to 18 months, followed by 6 months of follow-up off drug to assess delayed response and recurrence. The SALT score, which quantifies the percentage of affected scalp surface area, was used to measure disease severity in treated patients. In both human patients and the C3H/HeJ mouse model, the study applied high-throughput TCRbeta sequencing to look at T cell clonal expansion in alopecia areata. Human TCRbeta sequencing covered scalp tissue and sorted CD4+ and CD8+ peripheral blood T cells from patchy and totalis/universalis alopecia areata patients and healthy controls. Patients on tofacitinib were biopsied at baseline and after 4 and 24 weeks of treatment, and several of the patients also had a later scalp biopsy. Scalp clonality was compared among normal scalp (n=4), patchy alopecia areata scalp (n=8), and alopecia totalis/universalis scalp (n=8). RNA was obtained with the PAXgene miRNA kit for fixed scalp, the miRNeasy kit for PBMCs, and the RNeasy kit for mouse skin. immunoSEQ multiplex PCR using 35 Vbeta forward primers and 13 Jbeta reverse primers was used to amplify TCRbeta CDR3 regions.

Points the paper makes about the study in general: Many expanded lesional clones persisted in scalp and blood during tofacitinib treatment, which may partly explain relapse after stopping treatment. Because the treated cohort was small and had just a single nonresponder, larger studies are needed to establish links between baseline CD8+ expansion and response. Resident alphabeta T cells in normal human skin are also sequenced, complicating scalp TCR repertoire analysis, unlike mouse skin dominated by gammadelta T cells. With tofacitinib, both scalp clonality and the number of expanded CD8+ clones among the top 100 scalp clones went down significantly. TCR sequences shared between patients were less clear than in mice, possibly partly because of HLA diversity in the patient population. Higher clonality and more expanded CD8+ clones were observed in lesional scalp than in normal scalp, particularly in alopecia totalis/universalis, a finding suggestive of antigenic drive.

Receptor amplification or capture employed the immunoSEQ multiplex PCR assay. To provide template for TCR sequencing, every sample had RNA extracted and reverse transcribed into cDNA. SuperScript III was used to make first-strand cDNA, primed with a 2:1 mix of oligo-dT and random hexamers. A synthetic immune receptor repertoire was used to gauge amplification bias, and whatever bias remained was removed computationally. The authors' analysis ran thus. Raw reads were preprocessed for error removal, and CDR3 was defined according to IMGT conventions as running from the conserved cysteine to phenylalanine. Clonality was computed by normalizing Shannon entropy by log2 of the number of productive unique TCRs and subtracting the result from 1. Whether each scalp clone was CD4 or CD8 was inferred by checking scalp TCRbeta sequences against the CD4 and CD8 repertoires from sorted blood. TCRdb provides this immuneACCESS table in a form limited to in-frame rearrangements. Some clones are lacking; in checked studies, under half of them reflect an unresolved V gene, and why the rest are absent is not known. The V and J calls and clone size come from that table; D and trimming were worked out from the DNA. This sample holds 98,000 or so clones; 61% were observed only once. The ten largest clones take up about a sixth of the sample.

Trimming removed 0 bases from V and 4 bases from J, leaving 13 bases between the germline ends. The CDR3 sequence holds 15 residues, the cysteine and phenylalanine included. The CDR3 DNA has 45 bases and is translated from base 1. As encoded in the germline V gene (reference sequence), CDR1 is GTSNPN while CDR2 is SVGIG. A remark on this clone: Its antigen specificity is not known. Within one base of it there is no much larger clone, and no base qualities were kept.

The sample's time point label is to be understood as: around 28 days on oral tofacitinib. The meaning of the sample's treatment or condition label: oral pan-JAK inhibitor, 5-10 mg twice daily. Lesional scalp punch biopsies and peripheral blood were collected from alopecia areata patients. After PBMCs were isolated by density centrifugation and stained for CD3, CD4 and CD8, a FACSAria was used to sort CD4+ and CD8+ T cells. The sequence came from a human donor with alopecia areata. Sequences were derived from CD8+ T cells sorted from blood, sampled at week 4, from a patient treated with tofacitinib. Recombination connected TRBV30 to TRBJ2-1; TRBD2 might be the D gene, on 5 matching bases. Read as DNA, the sequence is TGTGCCTGGAGTGTACTAGGAAACAGTTACAATGAGCAGTTCTTC. This sequence encodes CAWSVLGNSYNEQFF.